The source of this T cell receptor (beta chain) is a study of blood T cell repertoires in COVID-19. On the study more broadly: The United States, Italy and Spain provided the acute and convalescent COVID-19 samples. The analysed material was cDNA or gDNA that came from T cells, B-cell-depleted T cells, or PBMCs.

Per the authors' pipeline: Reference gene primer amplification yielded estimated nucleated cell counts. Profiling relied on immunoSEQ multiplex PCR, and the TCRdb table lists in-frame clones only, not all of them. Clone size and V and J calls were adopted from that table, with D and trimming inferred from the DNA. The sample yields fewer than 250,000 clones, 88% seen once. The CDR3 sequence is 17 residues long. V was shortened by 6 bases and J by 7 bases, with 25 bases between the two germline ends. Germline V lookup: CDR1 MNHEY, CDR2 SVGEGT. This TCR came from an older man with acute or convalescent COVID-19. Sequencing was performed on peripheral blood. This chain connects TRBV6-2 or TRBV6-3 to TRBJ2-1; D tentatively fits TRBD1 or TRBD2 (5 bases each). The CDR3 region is CASSRGMARPGYNEQFF. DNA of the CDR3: TGTGCCAGCAGCCGGGGCATGGCGCGCCCGGGTTATAATGAGCAGTTCTTC.